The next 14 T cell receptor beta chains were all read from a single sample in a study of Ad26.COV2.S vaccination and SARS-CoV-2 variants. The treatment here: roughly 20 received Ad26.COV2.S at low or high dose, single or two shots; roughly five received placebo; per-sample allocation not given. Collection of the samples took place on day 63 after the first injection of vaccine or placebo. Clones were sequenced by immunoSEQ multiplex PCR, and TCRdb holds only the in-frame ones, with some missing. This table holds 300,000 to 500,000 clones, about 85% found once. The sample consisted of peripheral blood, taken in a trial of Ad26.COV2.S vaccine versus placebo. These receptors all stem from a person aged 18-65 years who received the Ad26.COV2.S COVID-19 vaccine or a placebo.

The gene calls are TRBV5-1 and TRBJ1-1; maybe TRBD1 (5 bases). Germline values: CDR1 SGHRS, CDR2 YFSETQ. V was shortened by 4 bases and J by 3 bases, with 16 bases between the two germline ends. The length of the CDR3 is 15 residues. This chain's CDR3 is CASSSETGTDTEAFF. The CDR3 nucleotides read TGCGCCAGCAGCAGCGAGACCGGGACTGACACTGAAGCTTTCTTT.

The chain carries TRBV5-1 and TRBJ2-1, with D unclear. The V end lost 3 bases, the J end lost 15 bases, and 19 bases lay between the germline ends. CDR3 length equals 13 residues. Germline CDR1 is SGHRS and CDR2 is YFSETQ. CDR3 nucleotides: TGCGCCAGCAGCTCTGACCGTGCGGCGATTCGGTTCTTC. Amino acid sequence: CASSSDRAAIRFF.

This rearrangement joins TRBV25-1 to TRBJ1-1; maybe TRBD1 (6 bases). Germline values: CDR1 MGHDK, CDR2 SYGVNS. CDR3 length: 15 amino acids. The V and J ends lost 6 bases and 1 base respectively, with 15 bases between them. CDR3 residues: CASRATGTENTEAFF. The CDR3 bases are TGTGCCAGCAGAGCAACAGGGACGGAGAACACTGAAGCTTTCTTT.

CDR3: CASSHRSGQGAFLTDTQYF. CDR3 sequence (DNA): TGTGCCAGCAGCCACCGGTCCGGCCAGGGGGCTTTTTTGACAGATACGCAGTATTTT. The chain recombines TRBV3-1 (or the pseudogene TRBV3-2) with TRBJ2-3; 8 bases align to TRBD1. Germline loops: CDR1 LGHDT, CDR2 YNNKEL (reference sequence). The CDR3 length is 19 residues. V shed 3 bases and J 3 bases; nucleotides not matched to a gene: 17.

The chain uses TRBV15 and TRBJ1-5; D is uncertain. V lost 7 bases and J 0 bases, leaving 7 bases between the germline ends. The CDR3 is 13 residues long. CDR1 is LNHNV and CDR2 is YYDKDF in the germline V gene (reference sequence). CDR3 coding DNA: TGTGCCACCACAGATTATAGCAATCAGCCCCAGCATTTT. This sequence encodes CATTDYSNQPQHF.

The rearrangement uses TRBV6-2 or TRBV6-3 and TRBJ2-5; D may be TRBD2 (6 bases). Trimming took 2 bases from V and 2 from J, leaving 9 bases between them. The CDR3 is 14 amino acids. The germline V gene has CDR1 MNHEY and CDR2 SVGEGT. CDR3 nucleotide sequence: TGTGCCAGCAGTTACGGGCGGGGTCAAGAGACCCAGTACTTC. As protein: CASSYGRGQETQYF.

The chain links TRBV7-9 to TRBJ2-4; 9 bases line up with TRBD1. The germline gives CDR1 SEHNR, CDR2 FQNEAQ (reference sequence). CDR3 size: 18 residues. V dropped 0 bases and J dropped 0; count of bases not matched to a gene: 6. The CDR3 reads CASSLAPGTGLAKNIQYF. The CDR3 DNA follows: TGTGCCAGCAGCTTAGCGCCTGGGACAGGGCTAGCCAAAAACATTCAGTACTTC.

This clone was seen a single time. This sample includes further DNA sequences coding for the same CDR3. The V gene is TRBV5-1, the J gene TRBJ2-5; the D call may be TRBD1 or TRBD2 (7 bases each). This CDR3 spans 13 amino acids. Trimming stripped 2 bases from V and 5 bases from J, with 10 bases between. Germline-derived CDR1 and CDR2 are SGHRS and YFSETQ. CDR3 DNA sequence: TGCGCCAGCAGCTTCAGGGGGGGCGAGACCCAGTACTTC. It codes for CASSFRGGETQYF.

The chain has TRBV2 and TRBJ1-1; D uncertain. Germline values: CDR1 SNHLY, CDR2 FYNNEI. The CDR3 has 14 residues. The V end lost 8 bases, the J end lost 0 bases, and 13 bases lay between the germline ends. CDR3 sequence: CASYRAFMNTEAFF. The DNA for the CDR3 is TGTGCCAGCTATAGGGCTTTTATGAACACTGAAGCTTTCTTT. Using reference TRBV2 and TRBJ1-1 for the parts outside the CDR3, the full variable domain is EPEVTQTPSHQVTQMGQEVILRCVPISNHLYFYWYRQILGQKVEFLVSFYNNEISEKSEIFDDQFSVERPDGSNFTLKIRSTKLEDSAMYFCASYRAFMNTEAFFGQGTRLTVV.

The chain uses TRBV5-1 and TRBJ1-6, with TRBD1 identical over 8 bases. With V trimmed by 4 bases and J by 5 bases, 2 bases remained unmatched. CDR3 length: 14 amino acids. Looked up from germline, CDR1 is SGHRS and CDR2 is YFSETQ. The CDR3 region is CASSPGQDNSPLHF. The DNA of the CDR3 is TGCGCCAGCAGCCCGGGACAGGATAATTCACCCCTCCACTTT.

The CDR3 bases are TGTGCCAGTAGTATCCTGGGATACAATGAGCAGTTCTTC. Encoded protein: CASSILGYNEQFF. The chain couples TRBV19 to TRBJ2-1; D gene unclear. Trimming cost V 3 bases and J 4 bases, with 7 bases left between them. This CDR3 has 13 residues. Germline V gene lookup returns CDR1 LNHDA and CDR2 SQIVND (reference sequence). Full variable domain (remainder filled in from reference TRBV19 and TRBJ2-1): DGGITQSPKYLFRKEGQNVTLSCEQNLNHDAMYWYRQDPGQGLRLIYYSQIVNDFQKGDIAEGYSVSREKKESFPLTVTSAQKNPTAFYLCASSILGYNEQFFGPGTRLTVL.

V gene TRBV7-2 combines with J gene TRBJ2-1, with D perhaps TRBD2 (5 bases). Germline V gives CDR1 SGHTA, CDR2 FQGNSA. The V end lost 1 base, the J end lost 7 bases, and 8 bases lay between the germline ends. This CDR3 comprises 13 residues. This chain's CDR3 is CASSLEQRNEQFF. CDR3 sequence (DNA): TGTGCCAGCAGCTTAGAGCAGCGGAATGAGCAGTTCTTC.

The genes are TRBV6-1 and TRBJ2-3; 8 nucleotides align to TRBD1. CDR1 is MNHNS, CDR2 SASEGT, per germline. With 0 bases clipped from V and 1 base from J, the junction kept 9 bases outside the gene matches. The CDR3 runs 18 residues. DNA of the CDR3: TGTGCCAGCAGTGAAGCCGGTGTGACAGGGGACGGCACAGATACGCAGTATTTT. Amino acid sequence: CASSEAGVTGDGTDTQYF.

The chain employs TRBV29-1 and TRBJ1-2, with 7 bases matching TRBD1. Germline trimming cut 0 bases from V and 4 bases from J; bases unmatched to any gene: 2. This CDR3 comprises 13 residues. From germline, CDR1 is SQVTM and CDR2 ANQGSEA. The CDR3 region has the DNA TGCAGCGTTGAAGAGGGACAGTTCTATGGCTACACCTTC. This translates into CSVEEGQFYGYTF.